The sequence of this T cell receptor beta chain was determined in a study of cytomegalovirus exposure and HLA in healthy donors. Findings and limits, study-wide: A later analysis showed TCR association rates differing by HLA locus, peaking at DRB1 and lowest at HLA-C. When analyzed later, a missense DCLRE1C variant was found to be linked to TCR beta V- and J-gene trimming. Presence/absence comparisons presumed near-even sequencing depth among donors.

A multiplex PCR was run with 60 Vbeta primers and 13 Jbeta primers. Data came from immunoSEQ multiplex PCR; TCRdb stores just in-frame clones and leaves some out. This repertoire shows some 130,000 clones, roughly 77% found once; its top ten account for approximately 4.3%. This CDR3 spans 14 amino acids. Between the trimmed V and J ends, which lost 1 base and 1 base, there was a span of 8 bases. Germline lookup yields CDR1 SGHRS and CDR2 YFSETQ. Turning to this clone: What it recognizes is unknown. In the same sample, other DNA sequences code for this CDR3.

The receptor was isolated from a man aged 25-40 years in good health. Material: PBMCs. The chain recombines TRBV5-1 with TRBJ1-1; D ambiguous. CDR3 loop: CASSLTGGNTEAFF. The CDR3 nucleotides are TGCGCCAGCAGCTTGACTGGAGGGAACACTGAAGCTTTCTTT. Full variable domain (missing parts from reference TRBV5-1 and TRBJ1-1): KAGVTQTPRYLIKTRGQQVTLSCSPISGHRSVSWYQQTPGQGLQFLFEYFSETQRNKGNFPGRFSGRQFSNSRSEMNVSTLELGDSALYLCASSLTGGNTEAFFGQGTRLTVV.